This is a list of T cell receptor beta chains from one sample in a study of CD8 T cells in Susac syndrome. Each CDR3 protein is one row after TCRdb ran MiXCR on the immunoSEQ multiplex PCR reads. The table shows about 190,000 distinct CDR3 sequences, with 91% occurring only once. The sequencing sample was made of CD4+ T cells from PBMCs. The source of these receptors is a human donor with Susac syndrome. Both conserved end residues are part of each CDR3. Each record gives: clone size, D gene, J gene, V gene, CDR3 DNA, CDR3 protein. D genes are given only for firm matches. Clone sizes are given selectively: once, few, many, or a class where the clone is expanded.

-	-	TRBJ1-3	TRBV29-1	TGCAGCGTTGTCGACCCCTCTGGAAACACCATATATTTT	CSVVDPSGNTIYF
-	-	TRBJ2-1	TRBV19	TGTGCCAGTAGTATCGCGGGGTTCGGGGATGAGCAGTTCTTC	CASSIAGFGDEQFF
-	-	TRBJ2-3	TRBV7-9	TGTGCCAGCAGCCCGAGTGTGTCCGCAGATACGCAGTATTTT	CASSPSVSADTQYF
-	TRBD1	TRBJ1-5	TRBV6-1	TGTGCCGGCAGTGAGCTCCGACAGGGAGGGGGGCGACAGCCCCAGCATTTT	CAGSELRQGGGRQPQHF
-	-	TRBJ2-2	TRBV12-3/TRBV12-4	TGTGCCAGCAGTTTAAAGTGGGAGGCCGGGGAGCTGTTTTTT	CASSLKWEAGELFF
once	TRBD2	TRBJ2-7	TRBV4-1	TGCGCCAGCAGCCAAGAGACTAGCGGGGGCGAGCAGTACTTC	CASSQETSGGEQYF
-	TRBD2	TRBJ2-5	TRBV5-4	TGTGCCAGCAGCCGTCAAAGGACAACTAGCGGACAATTCCAAGAGACCCAGTACTTC	CASSRQRTTSGQFQETQYF
-	-	TRBJ2-6	TRBV27	TGTGCCAGCAGTTTTCAGGAATATGGGGCCAACGTCCTGACTTTC	CASSFQEYGANVLTF
-	TRBD1	TRBJ2-1	TRBV18	TGTGCCAGCTCACCCCGAAACTCCGGGACAGGGGATCACAATGAGCAGTTCTTC	CASSPRNSGTGDHNEQFF
-	-	TRBJ2-1	TRBV2	TGTGCCAGCAGTGCGGGGACCTTAAACAATGAGCAGTTCTTC	CASSAGTLNNEQFF
-	TRBD2	TRBJ2-3	TRBV28	TGTGCCAGCAGCCCCCCGGGACTAGCGACAGATACGCAGTATTTT	CASSPPGLATDTQYF
-	-	TRBJ2-1	TRBV11-2	TGTGCCAGCAGCTTCCGGACAGACGGTGAGCAGTTCTTC	CASSFRTDGEQFF
once	TRBD2	TRBJ2-1	TRBV11-2	TGTGCCAGCAGCTTCGGGCTAGCGGGAGACAACAATGAGCAGTTCTTC	CASSFGLAGDNNEQFF
-	-	TRBJ2-2	TRBV6-5	TGTGCCAGCAGTTACTCCGGTGGTTACAGAGCGAACACCGGGGAGCTGTTTTTT	CASSYSGGYRANTGELFF
-	-	TRBJ1-5	TRBV2	TGTGCCAGCAGACAGACCAATCAGCCCCAGCATTTT	CASRQTNQPQHF
-	-	TRBJ1-1	TRBV18	TGTGCCAGCTCACTTATAGGAGGGCCCATGAACACTGAAGCTTTCTTT	CASSLIGGPMNTEAFF
-	-	TRBJ2-7	TRBV6-6	TGTGCCAGCAGTGACGCTGTGGTCACGTACGAGCAGTACTTC	CASSDAVVTYEQYF
-	TRBD2	TRBJ2-5	TRBV5-6	TGTGCCAGCAGATTTAGCGGGACTGGCCAAGAGACCCAGTACTTC	CASRFSGTGQETQYF
-	TRBD2	TRBJ2-5	TRBV28	TGTGCCAGCAGCTCTTTCCTCACTACTAGCGGGAGAGAGACCCAGTACTTC	CASSSFLTTSGRETQYF
few	TRBD2	TRBJ2-3	TRBV2	TGTGCCAGCAGTACCACGGGACTAAGCACAGATACGCAGTATTTT	CASSTTGLSTDTQYF
-	-	TRBJ1-5	TRBV15	TGTGCCACCAGCAGAGACGAACAGCCCCAGCATTTT	CATSRDEQPQHF
-	TRBD1	TRBJ2-3	TRBV10-3	TGTGCCATCAGTGGGGAGGACAGGGGTCCTACAGATACGCAGTATTTT	CAISGEDRGPTDTQYF
-	TRBD1	TRBJ2-7	TRBV19	TGTGCCAGTAGTACTCCCGGACAGGGGTTCGAGCAGTACTTC	CASSTPGQGFEQYF
-	TRBD2	TRBJ2-2	TRBV5-4	TGTGCCAGCAGCTTGGACCTAGCGGGATCCGGGGAGCTGTTTTTT	CASSLDLAGSGELFF
-	-	TRBJ1-2	TRBV4-1	TGCGCCAGCAGCCAAGCAGACTATGGCTACACCTTC	CASSQADYGYTF
-	-	TRBJ2-7	TRBV20-1	TGCAGTGTAACCGGGACGGACTCCTACGAGCAGTACTTC	CSVTGTDSYEQYF
few	-	TRBJ2-1	TRBV24-1	TGTGCCACCAGTGACAGGGACGCGGGCGCGGATGAGCAGTTCTTC	CATSDRDAGADEQFF
-	TRBD1	TRBJ2-1	TRBV5-1	TGCGCCAGCAGCTTGAGTCAGGGGGCCATCTACAATGAGCAGTTCTTC	CASSLSQGAIYNEQFF
-	-	TRBJ2-3	TRBV29-1	TGCAGCGTTGAGAGGAAAGATACGCAGTATTTT	CSVERKDTQYF
-	-	TRBJ2-6	TRBV2	TGTGCCAGCAGTGATTTGGGACTGAACTCTGGGGCCAACGTCCTGACTTTC	CASSDLGLNSGANVLTF
-	-	TRBJ1-3	TRBV7-8	TGTGCCAGCAGCTCCCGACAGACCAGCTCTGGAAACACCATATATTTT	CASSSRQTSSGNTIYF
-	TRBD2	TRBJ2-3	TRBV10-2	TGCGCCAGCAGCCTAGCGGGGGGATACACAGATACGCAGTATTTT	CASSLAGGYTDTQYF
-	TRBD2	TRBJ2-3	TRBV29-1	TGCAGCGTTGAGACTAGCGGGGGGTTCGATACGCAGTATTTT	CSVETSGGFDTQYF
-	-	TRBJ2-2	TRBV7-2	TGTGCCAGCAGCTTACTCGTAAACACCGGGGAGCTGTTTTTT	CASSLLVNTGELFF
-	-	TRBJ1-3	TRBV2	TGTGCCAGCAGTGACTGGGACTCTGGAAACACCATATATTTT	CASSDWDSGNTIYF
-	TRBD1	TRBJ1-6	TRBV5-1	TGCGCCAGCAGCTACTCCGGGACAGTCGGTTCACCCCTCCACTTT	CASSYSGTVGSPLHF
-	TRBD1	TRBJ2-4	TRBV6-1	TGTGCCAGCAAACCGCGGACAGGGCCAAGCCTAGCCAAAAACATTCAGTACTTC	CASKPRTGPSLAKNIQYF